Listed below are T cell receptor beta chains from one sample, sequenced in a study of blood T cell repertoires in COVID-19. TCRdb's copy holds only in-frame clones and misses some; the assay was immunoSEQ multiplex PCR. The sample includes 20,000 to 25,000 clones, 65% to 90% of them seen just once. The source material was peripheral blood. The receptors originated from a man aged 65 to 79 with acute or convalescent COVID-19. The CDR3 runs from the conserved cysteine through the conserved F or W. The D gene is left open where the match is weak. Rows may omit the clone size; those that give it use once, few, many or a size class.

d_call	v_call	j_call	clone_size	cdr3_nt	cdr3_aa
NA	TRBV19	TRBJ1-4	few	TGTGCCAGTAGTTCGAGGACAGTCGCAACTAATGAAAAACTGTTTTTT	CASSSRTVATNEKLFF
NA	TRBV11-3	TRBJ2-2	NA	TGTGCCAGCAGCTTATTCGGGGACACCGGGGAGCTGTTTTTT	CASSLFGDTGELFF
NA	TRBV12-3/TRBV12-4	TRBJ1-2	few	TGTGCCAGCAGTTTTGGGGGGGGTGGCTACACCTTC	CASSFGGGGYTF
TRBD1	TRBV6-5	TRBJ2-7	NA	TGTGCCAGCAGTCGCCGGGACAGGGAATCCGAGCAGTACTTC	CASSRRDRESEQYF
TRBD2	TRBV11-2	TRBJ2-6	NA	TGTGCCAGCAGCCCGGGAGGCTCTGGGGCCAACGTCCTGACTTTC	CASSPGGSGANVLTF
TRBD1	TRBV11-2	TRBJ1-1	NA	TGTGCCAGCAGCTTAGACGTACAGGGGCTGAACACTGAAGCTTTCTTT	CASSLDVQGLNTEAFF
TRBD2	TRBV27	TRBJ2-1	NA	TGTGCCAGCAGTTTAAAGACTAGCGGAAATGAGCAGTTCTTC	CASSLKTSGNEQFF
TRBD1	TRBV6-5	TRBJ1-6	NA	TGTGCCAGCAGTTGGGGACAGGGGGCGGATTCACCCCTCCACTTT	CASSWGQGADSPLHF
NA	TRBV3-1/TRBV3-2	TRBJ1-2	NA	TGTGCCAGCAGCCAAGGGGAGGGGCTGGGCTACACCTTC	CASSQGEGLGYTF
NA	TRBV30	TRBJ2-7	NA	TGTGCCTGGAGTGCGGCTAGCCTCTCCTACGAGCAGTACTTC	CAWSAASLSYEQYF
NA	TRBV3-1/TRBV3-2	TRBJ1-6	NA	TGTGCCAGCAGCCCCGGGAATTCACCCCTCCACTTT	CASSPGNSPLHF
TRBD1	TRBV19	TRBJ1-4	NA	TGTGCCAGTAGTACCGGGACAGGGAACGATGAAAAACTGTTTTTT	CASSTGTGNDEKLFF
NA	TRBV29-1	TRBJ2-1	NA	TGCAGCGCCCGGAGAGGGGGTCCCAATGAGCAGTTCTTC	CSARRGGPNEQFF
TRBD1	TRBV19	TRBJ1-4	NA	TGTGCCAGTAGCCCCGGGACAGCAGATAATGAAAAACTGTTTTTT	CASSPGTADNEKLFF
NA	TRBV7-9	TRBJ2-5	NA	TGTGCCAGCAGCCCCGACAGTAAAGAGACCCAGTACTTC	CASSPDSKETQYF
TRBD2	TRBV30	TRBJ2-7	once	TGTGCCTGGAGTCCCGGGACTAGCGGAACCTACGAGCAGTACTTC	CAWSPGTSGTYEQYF
NA	TRBV11-2	TRBJ2-3	NA	TGTGCCAGCAGCTTCACAGGGTTTGGGACAGATACGCAGTATTTT	CASSFTGFGTDTQYF
TRBD2	TRBV28	TRBJ2-7	NA	TGTGCCAGCAGTTTAGGGGGACTAGCGGGAGGAGTCTACGAGCAGTACTTC	CASSLGGLAGGVYEQYF
NA	TRBV4-3	TRBJ2-3	once	TGCGCCAGCAGCCCCGATGCCGGGGAGGCGGATACGCAGTATTTT	CASSPDAGEADTQYF
TRBD1	TRBV13	TRBJ2-1	NA	TGTGCCAGCAGCCGGGGACAGGGCAGATGGGGGGAGCAGTTCTTC	CASSRGQGRWGEQFF
NA	TRBV7-2	TRBJ2-3	NA	TGTGCCAGCAGCTTAAGTCGCTTGGGAGTGGATACGCAGTATTTT	CASSLSRLGVDTQYF
NA	TRBV30	TRBJ1-6	NA	TGTGCCTGGAGCCCTGGAGGGGTAAACTCACCCCTCCACTTT	CAWSPGGVNSPLHF
TRBD1	TRBV25-1	TRBJ1-2	few	TGTGCCAGCAGTGAATATAGAGGAGAGACAGGGGATTATGGCTACACCTTC	CASSEYRGETGDYGYTF
TRBD1	TRBV2	TRBJ1-2	NA	TGTGCCAGCACTTACGACAGGGATTTAAACTATGGCTACACCTTC	CASTYDRDLNYGYTF
TRBD1	TRBV5-1	TRBJ1-2	NA	TGCGCCAGCAGCCCCACCTCCGGGACAGCCTATGGCTACACCTTC	CASSPTSGTAYGYTF
TRBD1	TRBV18	TRBJ2-3	NA	TGTGCCAGCTCACCAACAGGGGGCGCCGGCACAGATACGCAGTATTTT	CASSPTGGAGTDTQYF
TRBD1	TRBV6-6	TRBJ1-1	NA	TGTGCCAGCAGTCTTAGACAGGGAAATGAAGCTTTCTTT	CASSLRQGNEAFF
TRBD2	TRBV30	TRBJ2-6	NA	TGTGCCTGGAGTCCTGTTGGGGAGGGGTTAACGGGGGCCAACGTCCTGACTTTC	CAWSPVGEGLTGANVLTF
TRBD1	TRBV7-3	TRBJ2-1	NA	TGTGCCAGCAGCCCCGGGACAGGGTGGGATGAGCAGTTCTTC	CASSPGTGWDEQFF
TRBD1	TRBV13	TRBJ1-4	NA	TGTGCCAGCAGCTTGACAGGGGCGACGAATGAAAAACTGTTTTTT	CASSLTGATNEKLFF
NA	TRBV18	TRBJ1-1	NA	TGTGCCAGCTCACCCCGAAACGGGTACCCTGAAGCTTTCTTT	CASSPRNGYPEAFF
TRBD1	TRBV9	TRBJ2-3	NA	TGTGCCAGCAGCGTAACAGGGGGGAAAGATACGCAGTATTTT	CASSVTGGKDTQYF
NA	TRBV29-1	TRBJ2-1	NA	TGCAGCGTCGCCGGTGACACTTACAATGAGCAGTTCTTC	CSVAGDTYNEQFF
NA	TRBV20-1	TRBJ2-2	NA	TGCAGTGCTAGTAGGGCGGGCAGGGGGGACACCGGGGAGCTGTTTTTT	CSASRAGRGDTGELFF
TRBD2	TRBV7-2	TRBJ2-5	NA	TGTGCCAGCAGCTTAGTGTTGACTAGCGGGGGGATTAGAGAGACCCAGTACTTC	CASSLVLTSGGIRETQYF
TRBD1	TRBV28	TRBJ1-1	once	TGTGCCAGCTCGGAGACAGGGCAAATGAACACTGAAGCTTTCTTT	CASSETGQMNTEAFF
NA	TRBV29-1	TRBJ1-1	few	TGCAGCGCCCTCACGGGGGGAAACACTGAAGCTTTCTTT	CSALTGGNTEAFF